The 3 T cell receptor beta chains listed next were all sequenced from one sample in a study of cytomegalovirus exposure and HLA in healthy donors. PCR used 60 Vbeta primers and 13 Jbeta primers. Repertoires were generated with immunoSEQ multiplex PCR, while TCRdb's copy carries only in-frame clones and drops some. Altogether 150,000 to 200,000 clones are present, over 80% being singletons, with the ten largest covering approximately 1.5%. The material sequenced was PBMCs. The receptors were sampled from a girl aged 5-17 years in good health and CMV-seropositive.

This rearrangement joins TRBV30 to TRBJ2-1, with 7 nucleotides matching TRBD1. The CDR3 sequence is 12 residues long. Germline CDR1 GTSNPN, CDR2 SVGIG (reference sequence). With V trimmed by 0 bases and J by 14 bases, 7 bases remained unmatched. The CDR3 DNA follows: TGTGCCTGGAGTGTACTAGGGGGCGCAGAGTTCTTC. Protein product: CAWSVLGGAEFF.

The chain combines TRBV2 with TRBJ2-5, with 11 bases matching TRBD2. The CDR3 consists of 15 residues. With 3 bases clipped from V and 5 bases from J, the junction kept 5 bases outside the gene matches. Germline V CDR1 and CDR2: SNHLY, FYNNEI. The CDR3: CASSDNSGGAETQYF. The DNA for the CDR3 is TGTGCCAGCAGTGATAATAGCGGGGGGGCGGAGACCCAGTACTTC.

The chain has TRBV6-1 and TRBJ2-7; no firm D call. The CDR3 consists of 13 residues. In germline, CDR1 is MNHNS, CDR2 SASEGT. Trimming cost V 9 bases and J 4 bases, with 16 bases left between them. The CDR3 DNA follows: TGTGCCAGTTCACAGCCCTTGACATACGAGCAGTACTTC. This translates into CASSQPLTYEQYF.